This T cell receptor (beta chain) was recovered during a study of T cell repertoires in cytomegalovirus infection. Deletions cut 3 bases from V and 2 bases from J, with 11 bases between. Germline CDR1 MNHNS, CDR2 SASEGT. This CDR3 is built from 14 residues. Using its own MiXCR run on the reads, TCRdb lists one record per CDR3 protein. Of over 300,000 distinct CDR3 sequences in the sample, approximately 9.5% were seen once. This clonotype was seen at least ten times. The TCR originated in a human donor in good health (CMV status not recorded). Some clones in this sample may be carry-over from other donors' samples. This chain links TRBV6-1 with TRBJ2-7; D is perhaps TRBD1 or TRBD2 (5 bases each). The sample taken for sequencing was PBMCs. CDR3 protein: CASSDRMGAYEQYF. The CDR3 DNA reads TGTGCCAGCAGTGACAGGATGGGGGCCTACGAGCAGTACTTC.